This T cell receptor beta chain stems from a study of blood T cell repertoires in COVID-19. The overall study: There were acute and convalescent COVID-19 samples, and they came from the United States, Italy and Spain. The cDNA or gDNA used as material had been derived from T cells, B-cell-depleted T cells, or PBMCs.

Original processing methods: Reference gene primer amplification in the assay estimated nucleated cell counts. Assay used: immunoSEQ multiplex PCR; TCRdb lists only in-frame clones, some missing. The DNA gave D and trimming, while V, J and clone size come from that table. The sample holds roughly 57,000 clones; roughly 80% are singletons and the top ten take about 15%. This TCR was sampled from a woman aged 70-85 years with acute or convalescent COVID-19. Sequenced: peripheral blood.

The CDR3 DNA is TGTGCCAGCAGCCCTCGCATTCCGACAGGGTCTGAAGCTTTCTTT. Its translation is CASSPRIPTGSEAFF. J is TRBJ1-1 and V is TRBV11-1; 7 nucleotides align to TRBD1. CDR1 SGHAT and CDR2 FQDESV come from the germline V gene (reference sequence). Unmatched junction bases numbered 12, after V lost 5 bases and J lost 6 bases. The CDR3 has 15 residues.